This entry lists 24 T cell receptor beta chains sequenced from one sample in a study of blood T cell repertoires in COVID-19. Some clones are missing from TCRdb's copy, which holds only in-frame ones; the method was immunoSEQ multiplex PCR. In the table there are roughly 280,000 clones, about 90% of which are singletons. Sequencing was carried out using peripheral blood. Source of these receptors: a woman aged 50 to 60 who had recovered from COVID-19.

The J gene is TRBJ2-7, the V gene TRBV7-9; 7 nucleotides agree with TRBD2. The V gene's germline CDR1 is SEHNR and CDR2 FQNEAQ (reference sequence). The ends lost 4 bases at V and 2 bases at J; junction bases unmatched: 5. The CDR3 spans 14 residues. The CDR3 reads CASSSGTTAYEQYF. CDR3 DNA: TGTGCCAGCAGCTCCGGGACTACGGCCTACGAGCAGTACTTC.

As DNA, the CDR3 is TGTGCCAGCAGCTCCGATCCAGGGGGCGCGGGGACCCAGTACTTC. Translated, it gives CASSSDPGGAGTQYF. V and J are TRBV3-1 (or the pseudogene TRBV3-2) and TRBJ2-5; 8 nucleotides agree with TRBD1. Germline lookup yields CDR1 LGHDT and CDR2 YNNKEL (reference sequence). V lost 5 bases to trimming and J lost 7 bases; unmatched junction nucleotides: 12. The CDR3 is 15 residues long.

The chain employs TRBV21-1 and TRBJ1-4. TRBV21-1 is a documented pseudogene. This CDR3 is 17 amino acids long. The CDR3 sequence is CASSQGGTGPGGQKLFF. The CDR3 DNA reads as TGTGCCAGCAGCCAGGGAGGAACCGGTCCCGGGGGGCAAAAACTGTTTTTT.

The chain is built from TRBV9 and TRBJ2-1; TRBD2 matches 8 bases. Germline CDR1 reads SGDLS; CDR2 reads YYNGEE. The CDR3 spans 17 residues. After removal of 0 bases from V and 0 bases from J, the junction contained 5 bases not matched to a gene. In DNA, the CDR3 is TGTGCCAGCAGCGTAGAGTTAGCGGGAAGCTCCTACAATGAGCAGTTCTTC. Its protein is CASSVELAGSSYNEQFF.

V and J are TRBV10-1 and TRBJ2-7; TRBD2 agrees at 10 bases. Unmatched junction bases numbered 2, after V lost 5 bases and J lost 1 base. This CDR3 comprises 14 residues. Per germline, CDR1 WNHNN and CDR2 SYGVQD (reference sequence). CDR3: CASSSSGGSYEQYF. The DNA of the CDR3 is TGCGCCAGCAGTTCTAGCGGGGGTTCCTACGAGCAGTACTTC.

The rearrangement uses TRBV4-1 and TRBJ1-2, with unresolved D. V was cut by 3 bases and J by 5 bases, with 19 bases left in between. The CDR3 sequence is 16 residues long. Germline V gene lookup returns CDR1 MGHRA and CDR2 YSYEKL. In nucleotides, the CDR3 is TGCGCCAGCAGCCAGGAACAAGGTGGGAGGACTTATGGCTACACCTTC. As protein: CASSQEQGGRTYGYTF.

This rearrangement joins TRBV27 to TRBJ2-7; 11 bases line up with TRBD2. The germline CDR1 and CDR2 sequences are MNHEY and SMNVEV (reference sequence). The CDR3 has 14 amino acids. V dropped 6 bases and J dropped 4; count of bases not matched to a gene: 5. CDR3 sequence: CASSPGTSGYEQYF. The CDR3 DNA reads TGTGCCAGCAGCCCCGGGACTAGCGGATACGAGCAGTACTTC.

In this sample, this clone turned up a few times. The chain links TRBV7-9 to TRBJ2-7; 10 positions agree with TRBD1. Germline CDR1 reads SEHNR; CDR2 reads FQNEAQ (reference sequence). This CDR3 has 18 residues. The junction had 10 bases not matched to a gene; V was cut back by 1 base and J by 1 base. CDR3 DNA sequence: TGTGCCAGCAGCTTAGGGGACAGGGGATTTTATTTGTCCTACGAGCAGTACTTC. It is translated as CASSLGDRGFYLSYEQYF.

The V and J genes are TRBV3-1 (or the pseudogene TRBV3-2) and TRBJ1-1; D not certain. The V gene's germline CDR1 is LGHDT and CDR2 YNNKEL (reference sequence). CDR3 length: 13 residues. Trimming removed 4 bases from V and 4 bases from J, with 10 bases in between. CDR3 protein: CASSRPPGTEAFF. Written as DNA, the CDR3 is TGTGCCAGCAGCCGCCCCCCCGGCACTGAAGCTTTCTTT.

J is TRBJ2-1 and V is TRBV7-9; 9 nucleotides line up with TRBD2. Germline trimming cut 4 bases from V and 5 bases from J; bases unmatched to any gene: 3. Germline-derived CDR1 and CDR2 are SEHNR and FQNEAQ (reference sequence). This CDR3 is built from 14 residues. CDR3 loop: CASSSIAGDNEQFF. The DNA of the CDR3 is TGTGCCAGCAGCTCAATAGCGGGAGACAATGAGCAGTTCTTC.

CDR3 protein: CASSREGQATYEQYF. The CDR3 region has the DNA TGTGCCAGCAGCCGTGAGGGACAGGCGACCTACGAGCAGTACTTC. The gene calls are TRBV3-1 (or the pseudogene TRBV3-2) and TRBJ2-7; 8 nucleotides line up with TRBD1. V gave up 4 bases and J gave up 2 bases; unmatched junction bases: 7. Germline loops: CDR1 LGHDT, CDR2 YNNKEL (reference sequence). The length of the CDR3 is 15 residues.

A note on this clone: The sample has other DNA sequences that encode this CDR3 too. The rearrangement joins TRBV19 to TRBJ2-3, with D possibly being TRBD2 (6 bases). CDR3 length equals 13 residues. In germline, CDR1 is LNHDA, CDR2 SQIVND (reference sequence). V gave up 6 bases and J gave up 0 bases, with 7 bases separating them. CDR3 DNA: TGTGCCAGTAGCCTAGCGAGCACAGATACGCAGTATTTT. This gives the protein CASSLASTDTQYF.

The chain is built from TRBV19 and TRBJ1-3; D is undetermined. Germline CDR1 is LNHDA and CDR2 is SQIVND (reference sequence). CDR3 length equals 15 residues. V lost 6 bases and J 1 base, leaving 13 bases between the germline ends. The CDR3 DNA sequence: TGTGCCAGTAGAGTGGGCGGAGGATCTGGAAACACCATATATTTT. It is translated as CASRVGGGSGNTIYF.

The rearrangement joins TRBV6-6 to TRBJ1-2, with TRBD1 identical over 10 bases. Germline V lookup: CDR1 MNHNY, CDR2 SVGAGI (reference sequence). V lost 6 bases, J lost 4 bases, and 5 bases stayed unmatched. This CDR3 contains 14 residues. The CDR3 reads CASSRQGAGYGYTF. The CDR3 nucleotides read TGTGCCAGCAGCCGACAGGGGGCAGGCTATGGCTACACCTTC.

Here the CDR3 DNA reads TGTGCCACCAGCGGTGGACAGGCTGGCACTGAAGCTTTCTTT. Translation: CATSGGQAGTEAFF. This rearrangement joins TRBV15 to TRBJ1-1; 7 bases fit TRBD1. The J segment lost 4 bases and the V segment lost 5 bases, leaving 7 bases of the junction unmatched. Germline V lookup: CDR1 LNHNV, CDR2 YYDKDF (reference sequence). The CDR3 has 14 residues. The variable domain in full, with the rest retrieved from reference TRBV15 and TRBJ1-1, is DAMVIQNPRYQVTQFGKPVTLSCSQTLNHNVMYWYQQKSSQAPKLLFHYYDKDFNNEADTPDNFQSRRPNTSFCFLDIRSPGLGDTAMYLCATSGGQAGTEAFFGQGTRLTVV.

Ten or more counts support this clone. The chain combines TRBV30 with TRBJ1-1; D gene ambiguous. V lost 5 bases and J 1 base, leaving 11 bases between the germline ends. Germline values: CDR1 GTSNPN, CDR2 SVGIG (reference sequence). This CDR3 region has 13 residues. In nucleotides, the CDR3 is TGTGCCTGGCGACCGTCGGGGAACACTGAAGCTTTCTTT. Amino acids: CAWRPSGNTEAFF.

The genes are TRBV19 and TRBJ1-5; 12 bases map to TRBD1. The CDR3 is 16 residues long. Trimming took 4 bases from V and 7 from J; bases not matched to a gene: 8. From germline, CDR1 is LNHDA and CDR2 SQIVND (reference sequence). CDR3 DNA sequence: TGTGCCAGTAGTAGACCGGGACAGGGGGCGAAGCAGCCCCAGCATTTT. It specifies CASSRPGQGAKQPQHF.

The CDR3 region has the DNA TGTGCCAGCAGCTTTGGCAGGTCTAGCACAGATACGCAGTATTTT. Its protein is CASSFGRSSTDTQYF. The gene calls are TRBV5-8 and TRBJ2-3; D not resolved. Germline V lookup: CDR1 SGHTS, CDR2 YDEGEE. V lost 2 bases to trimming and J lost 0 bases, with 10 bases between them. CDR3 size: 15 residues.

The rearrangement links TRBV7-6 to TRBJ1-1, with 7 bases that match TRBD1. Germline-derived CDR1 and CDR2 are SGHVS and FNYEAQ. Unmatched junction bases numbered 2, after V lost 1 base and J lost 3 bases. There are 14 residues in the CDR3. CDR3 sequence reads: CASSLGQGYTEAFF. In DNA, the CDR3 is TGTGCCAGCAGCTTAGGACAGGGCTACACTGAAGCTTTCTTT.

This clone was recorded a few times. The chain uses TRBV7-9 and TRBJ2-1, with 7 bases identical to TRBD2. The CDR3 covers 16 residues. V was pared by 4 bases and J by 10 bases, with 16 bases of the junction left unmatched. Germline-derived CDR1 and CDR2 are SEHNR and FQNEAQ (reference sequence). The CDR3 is CASSSRDYHPSGEQFF. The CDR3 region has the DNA TGTGCCAGCAGCTCCCGGGACTACCATCCCTCGGGGGAGCAGTTCTTC.

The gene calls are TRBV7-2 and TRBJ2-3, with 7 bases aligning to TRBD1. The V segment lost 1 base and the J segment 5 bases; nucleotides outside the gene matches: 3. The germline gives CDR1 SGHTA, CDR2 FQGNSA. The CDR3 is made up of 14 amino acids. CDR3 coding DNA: TGTGCCAGCAGCTTAGTAGGGGGCAGAGATACGCAGTATTTT. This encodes CASSLVGGRDTQYF.

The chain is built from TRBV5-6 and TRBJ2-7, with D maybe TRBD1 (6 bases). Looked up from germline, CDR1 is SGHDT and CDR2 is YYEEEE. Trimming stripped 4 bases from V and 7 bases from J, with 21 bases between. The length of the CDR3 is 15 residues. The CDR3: CASSPLTAGVGEQYF. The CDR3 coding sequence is TGTGCCAGCAGCCCGCTCACGGCAGGGGTAGGAGAGCAGTACTTC.

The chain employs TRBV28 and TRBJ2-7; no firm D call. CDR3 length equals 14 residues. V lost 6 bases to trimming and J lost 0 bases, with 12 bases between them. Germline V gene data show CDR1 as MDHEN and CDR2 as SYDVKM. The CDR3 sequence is CASRPGSSSYEQYF. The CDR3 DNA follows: TGTGCCAGCAGACCCGGGTCAAGCTCCTACGAGCAGTACTTC.

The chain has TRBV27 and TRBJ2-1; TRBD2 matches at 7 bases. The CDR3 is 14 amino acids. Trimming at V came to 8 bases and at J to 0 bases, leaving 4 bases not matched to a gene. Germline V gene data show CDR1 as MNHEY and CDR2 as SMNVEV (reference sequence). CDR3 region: CASRGVSSYNEQFF. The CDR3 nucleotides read TGTGCCAGCCGGGGGGTGAGCTCCTACAATGAGCAGTTCTTC.